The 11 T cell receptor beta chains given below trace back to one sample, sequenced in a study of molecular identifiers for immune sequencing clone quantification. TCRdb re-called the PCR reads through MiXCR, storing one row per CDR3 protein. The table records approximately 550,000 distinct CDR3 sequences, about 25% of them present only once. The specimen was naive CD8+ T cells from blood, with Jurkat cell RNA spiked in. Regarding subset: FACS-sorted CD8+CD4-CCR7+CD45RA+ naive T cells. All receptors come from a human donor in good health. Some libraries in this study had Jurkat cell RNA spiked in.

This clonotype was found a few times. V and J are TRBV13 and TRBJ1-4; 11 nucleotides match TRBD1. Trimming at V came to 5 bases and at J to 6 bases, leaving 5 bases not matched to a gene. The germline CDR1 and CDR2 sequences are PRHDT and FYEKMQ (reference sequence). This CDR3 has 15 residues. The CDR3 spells CASSERGQGDEKLFF. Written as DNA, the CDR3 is TGTGCCAGCAGCGAACGGGGACAGGGGGATGAAAAACTGTTTTTT.

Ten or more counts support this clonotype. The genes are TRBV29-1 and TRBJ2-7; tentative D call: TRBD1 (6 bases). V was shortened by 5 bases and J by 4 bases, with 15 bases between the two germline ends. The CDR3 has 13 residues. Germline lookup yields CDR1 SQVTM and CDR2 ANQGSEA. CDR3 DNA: TGCAGCGTTCTTGGCAGGGGTATGTACGAGCAGTACTTC. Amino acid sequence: CSVLGRGMYEQYF.

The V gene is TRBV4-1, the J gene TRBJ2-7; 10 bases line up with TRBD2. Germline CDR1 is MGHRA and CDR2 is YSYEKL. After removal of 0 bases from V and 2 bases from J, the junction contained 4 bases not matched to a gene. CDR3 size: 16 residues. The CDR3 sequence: CASSQDLAGVAYEQYF. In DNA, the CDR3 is TGCGCCAGCAGCCAAGATCTAGCGGGGGTAGCCTACGAGCAGTACTTC.

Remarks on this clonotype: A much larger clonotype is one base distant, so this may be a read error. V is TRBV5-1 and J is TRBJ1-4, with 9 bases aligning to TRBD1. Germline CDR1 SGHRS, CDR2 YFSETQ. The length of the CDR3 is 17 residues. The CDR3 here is CASSWDREDATNENLFF. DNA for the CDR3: TGCGCCAGCAGCTGGGACAGGGAGGATGCAACTAATGAAAATCTGTTTTTT.

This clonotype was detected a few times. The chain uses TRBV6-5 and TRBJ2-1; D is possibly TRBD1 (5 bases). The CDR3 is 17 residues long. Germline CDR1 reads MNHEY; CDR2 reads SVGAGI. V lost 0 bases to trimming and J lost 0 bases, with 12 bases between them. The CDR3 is CASSYSAGWSSYNEQFF. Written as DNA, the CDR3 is TGTGCCAGCAGTTACTCGGCAGGGTGGAGCTCCTACAATGAGCAGTTCTTC.

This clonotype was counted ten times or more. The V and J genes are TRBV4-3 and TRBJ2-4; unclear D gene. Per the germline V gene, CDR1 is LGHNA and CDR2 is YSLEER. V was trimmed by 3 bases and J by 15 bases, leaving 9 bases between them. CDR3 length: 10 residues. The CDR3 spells CASSHSGRYF. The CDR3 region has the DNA TGCGCCAGCAGCCATAGTGGACGGTACTTC.

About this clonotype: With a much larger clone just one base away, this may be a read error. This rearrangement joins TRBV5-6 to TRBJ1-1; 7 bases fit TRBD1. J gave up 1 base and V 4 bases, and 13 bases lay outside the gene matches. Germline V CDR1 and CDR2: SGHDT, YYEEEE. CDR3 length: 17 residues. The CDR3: CASSPGIRGLTNTEAFF. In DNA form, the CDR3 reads TGTGCCAGCAGCCCAGGCATTAGGGGGCTCACGAACACTGAAGCTTTCTTT.

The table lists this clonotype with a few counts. Here the CDR3 reads CASSPTGLLQKGSYEQYF. The DNA for the CDR3 is TGTGCCAGCAGCCCGACGGGGCTTCTTCAGAAAGGCTCCTACGAGCAGTACTTC. V usage is TRBV7-2 and J usage is TRBJ2-7, with D perhaps TRBD1 or TRBD2 (5 bases each). V was clipped by 5 bases and J by 0 bases, with 23 bases between them. CDR3 length equals 18 residues. Germline V gene sequence: CDR1 SGHTA, CDR2 FQGNSA. Variable domain in full (rest from reference TRBV7-2 and TRBJ2-7): GAGVSQSPSNKVTEKGKDVELRCDPISGHTALYWYRQSLGQGLEFLIYFQGNSAPDKSGLPSDRFSAERTGGSVSTLTIQRTQQEDSAVYLCASSPTGLLQKGSYEQYFGPGTRLTVT.

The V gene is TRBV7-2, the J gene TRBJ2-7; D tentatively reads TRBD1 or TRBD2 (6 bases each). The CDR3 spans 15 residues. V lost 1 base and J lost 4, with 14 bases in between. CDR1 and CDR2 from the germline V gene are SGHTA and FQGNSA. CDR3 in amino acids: CASSLGGTSGYEQYF. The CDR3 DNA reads TGTGCCAGCAGCTTAGGCGGGACAAGTGGTTACGAGCAGTACTTC.

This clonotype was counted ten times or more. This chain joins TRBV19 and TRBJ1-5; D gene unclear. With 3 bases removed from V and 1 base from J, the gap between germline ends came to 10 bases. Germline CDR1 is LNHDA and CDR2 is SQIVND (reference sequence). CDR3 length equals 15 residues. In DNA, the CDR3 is TGTGCCAGTAGTATGGGAGGGAGGAGCAATCAGCCCCAGCATTTT. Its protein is CASSMGGRSNQPQHF.

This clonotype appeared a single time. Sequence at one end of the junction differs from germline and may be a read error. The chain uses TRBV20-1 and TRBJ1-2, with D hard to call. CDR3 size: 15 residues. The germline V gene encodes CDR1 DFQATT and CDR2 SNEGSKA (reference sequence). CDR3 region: CSASTPRTTNYGNTF. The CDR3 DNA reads TGCAGTGCTAGTACCCCCCGGACCACTAACTATGGCAACACCTTC.